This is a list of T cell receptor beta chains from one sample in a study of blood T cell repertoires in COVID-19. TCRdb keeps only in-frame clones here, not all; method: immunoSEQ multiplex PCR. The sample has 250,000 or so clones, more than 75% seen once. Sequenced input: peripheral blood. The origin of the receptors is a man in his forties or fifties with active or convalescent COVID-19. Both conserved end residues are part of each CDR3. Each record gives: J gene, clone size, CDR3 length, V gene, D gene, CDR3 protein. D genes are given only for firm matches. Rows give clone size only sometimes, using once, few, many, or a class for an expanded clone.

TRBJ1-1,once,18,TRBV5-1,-,CASSLAGPVVEVNTEAFF
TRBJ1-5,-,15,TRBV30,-,CAWSAGDSANQPQHF
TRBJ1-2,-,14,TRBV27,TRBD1,CASRTGGGNYGYTF
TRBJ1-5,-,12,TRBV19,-,CASDSGFQPQHF
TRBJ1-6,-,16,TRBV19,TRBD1,CASTTRTGLSNSPLHF
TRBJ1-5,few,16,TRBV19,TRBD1,CASSYRQGAYNQPQHF
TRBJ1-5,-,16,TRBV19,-,CASSMRSGHSNQPQHF
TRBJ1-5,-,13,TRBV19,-,CASSRGLYQPQHF
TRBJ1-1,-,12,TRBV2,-,CASSESVTEAFF
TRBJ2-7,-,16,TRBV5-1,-,CASSTGRQGPSYEQYF
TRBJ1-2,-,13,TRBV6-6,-,CASTDLGGYGYTF
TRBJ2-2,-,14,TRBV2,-,CASLLRRNTGELFF
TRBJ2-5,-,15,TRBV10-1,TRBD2,CASSQTSGSLETQYF
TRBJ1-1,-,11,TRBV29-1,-,CSPRTNTEAFF
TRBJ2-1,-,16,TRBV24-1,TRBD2,CATSVGLADTYNEQFF
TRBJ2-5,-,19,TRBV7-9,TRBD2,CASSLRLTRTSGDQETQYF
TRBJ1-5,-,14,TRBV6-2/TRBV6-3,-,CASSSTQERQPQHF
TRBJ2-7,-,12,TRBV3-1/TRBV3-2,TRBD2,CCGRTSGYEQYF
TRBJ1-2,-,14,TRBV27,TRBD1,CASSFGGDRISYTF
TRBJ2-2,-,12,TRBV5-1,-,CASRRGTGELFF
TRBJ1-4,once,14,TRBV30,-,CAWSGGQGTFKLFF
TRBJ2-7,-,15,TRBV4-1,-,CASSQEVGSSYEQYF
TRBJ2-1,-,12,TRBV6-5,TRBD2,CATGLAGGEQFF
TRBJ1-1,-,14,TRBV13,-,CASSLGRGVTEAFF
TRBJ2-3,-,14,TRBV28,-,CASSLYRIKSTQYF
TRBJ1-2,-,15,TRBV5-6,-,CASSLSSGDFYGYTF
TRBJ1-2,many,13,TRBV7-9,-,CASSRDGDYGYTF
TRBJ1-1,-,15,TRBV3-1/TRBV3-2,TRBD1,CASSQSGQGDTEAFF
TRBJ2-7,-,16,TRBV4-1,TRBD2,CASSQIRRGASYEQYF
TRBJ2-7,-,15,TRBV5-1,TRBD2,CASSLGSGGVYEQYF
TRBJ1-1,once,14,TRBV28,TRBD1,CASRSGQGGLWAFF
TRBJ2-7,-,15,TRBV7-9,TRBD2,CASSTLAGGLYEQYF
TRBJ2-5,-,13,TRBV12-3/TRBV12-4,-,CASSLAGWETQYF
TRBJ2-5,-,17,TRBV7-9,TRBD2,CASSSNLGLAGKETQYF
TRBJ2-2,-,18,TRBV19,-,CASSLSRGRQSGTGELFF
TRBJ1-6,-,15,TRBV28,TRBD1,CASSSGQGLNSPLHF
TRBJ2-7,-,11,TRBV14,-,CASSPTGGLYF
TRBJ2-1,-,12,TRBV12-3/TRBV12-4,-,CASSFAENEQFF
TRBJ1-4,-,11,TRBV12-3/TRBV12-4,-,CASCSYGKLFF
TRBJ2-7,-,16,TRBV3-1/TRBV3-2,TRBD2,CASSPWTSGRPPQQYF
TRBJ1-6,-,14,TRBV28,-,CASSPDSYNSPLHF
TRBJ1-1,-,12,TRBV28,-,CATLRDTLEAFF
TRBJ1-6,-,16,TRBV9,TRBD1,CASGLTGQGGNSPLHF
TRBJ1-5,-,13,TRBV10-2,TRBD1,CASRTGLDQPQHF
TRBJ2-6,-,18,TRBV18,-,CASSPRRNREAGANVLTF
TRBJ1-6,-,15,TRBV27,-,CASSFLGGLESPLHF
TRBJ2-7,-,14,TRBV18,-,CASSRGTEHYEQYF
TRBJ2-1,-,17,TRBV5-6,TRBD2,CASSFLFTQAGYNEQFF
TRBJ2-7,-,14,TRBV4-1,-,CASSQEAQGNEQYF
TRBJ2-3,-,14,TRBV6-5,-,CASSYRGIGDTQYF
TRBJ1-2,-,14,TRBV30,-,CAWSVGRRVGGRTF
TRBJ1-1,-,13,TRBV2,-,CASSPGGWTEAFF
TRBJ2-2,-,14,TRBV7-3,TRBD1,CAIDRGANTGELFF
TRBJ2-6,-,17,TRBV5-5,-,CASSLVVLDSGANVLTF
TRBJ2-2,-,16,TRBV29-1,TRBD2,CSVGGFGGSNTGELFF
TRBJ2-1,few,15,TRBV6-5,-,CASSQPGHPYNEQFF
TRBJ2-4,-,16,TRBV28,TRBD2,CASREFGTSAKNIQYF
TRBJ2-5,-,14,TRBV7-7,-,CASSLNPSGETQYF
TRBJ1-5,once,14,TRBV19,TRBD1,CASRAGQGNQPQHF
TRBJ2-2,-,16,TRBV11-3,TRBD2,CASSGGGAGNTGELFF